The subject of this entry is one TCR beta chain. Its matching antigen is unknown. The data derive from a study of T cells in Graves' hyperthyroidism and ophthalmopathy. Across the whole study: Peripheral blood specimens were obtained at initial diagnosis, prior to any treatment.

PBMCs were derived from roughly 10 ml fresh peripheral blood. Study-wide findings and caveats: Ophthalmopathy was model-predicted a median roughly six months pre-onset. Appearing also in blood were most of the thyroid clonotypes expanded above 0.001.

Amplified TCR beta CDR3 regions came from RNA transcripts. Primed by the HTBI set, a first-round RT-PCR was run on the TCR CDR3. TCRdb used MiXCR to reprocess the multiplex PCR reads, holding one entry per CDR3 protein. The sample includes under 350,000 distinct CDR3 sequences, roughly 18% of them seen just once. Germline lookup yields CDR1 LNHDA and CDR2 SQIVND (reference sequence). CDR3 length: 15 residues. The germline V and J ends were trimmed by 1 base and 0 bases, with 7 bases remaining between them. V gene TRBV19 combines with J gene TRBJ2-1; D is uncertain. The source of this sequence is a woman between 45 and 60 years old with Graves' hyperthyroidism. The specimen was blood. CDR3 sequence reads: CASSIARTSYNEQFF. The CDR3 DNA follows: TGTGCCAGTAGTATAGCTCGGACCTCCTACAATGAGCAGTTCTTC.